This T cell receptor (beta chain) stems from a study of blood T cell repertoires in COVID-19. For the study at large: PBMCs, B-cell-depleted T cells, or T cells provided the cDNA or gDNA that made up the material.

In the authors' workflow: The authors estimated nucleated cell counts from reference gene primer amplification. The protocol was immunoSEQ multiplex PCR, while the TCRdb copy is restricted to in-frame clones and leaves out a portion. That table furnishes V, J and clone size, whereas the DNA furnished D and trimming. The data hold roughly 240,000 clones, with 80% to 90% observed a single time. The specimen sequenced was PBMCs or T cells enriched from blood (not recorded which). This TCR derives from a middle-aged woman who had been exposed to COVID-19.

The CDR3 is CASSHGQAEAFF. CDR3 nucleotide sequence: TGTGCCAGCAGCCATGGACAGGCGGAAGCTTTCTTT. The chain links TRBV7-9 to TRBJ1-1, with 7 bases fitting TRBD1. Germline-derived CDR1 and CDR2 are SEHNR and FQNEAQ (reference sequence). V gave up 5 bases and J gave up 8 bases; unmatched junction bases: 5. This CDR3 region has 12 residues. The whole variable domain, filled in from reference TRBV7-9 and TRBJ1-1, reads DTGVSQNPRHKITKRGQNVTFRCDPISEHNRLYWYRQTLGQGPEFLTYFQNEAQLEKSRLLSDRFSAERPKGSFSTLEIQRTEQGDSAMYLCASSHGQAEAFFGQGTRLTVV.